This TCR beta chain was captured in a study of blood T cell repertoires in COVID-19. On the study more broadly: Samples representing acute and convalescent COVID-19 were sourced from the United States, Italy and Spain. PBMCs, B-cell-depleted T cells, or T cells were the source of the cDNA or gDNA that made up the material.

Germline V CDR1 and CDR2: KGHSH, LQKENI. The CDR3 spans 16 residues. Deletions cut 1 base from V and 0 bases from J, with 13 bases between. In the original processing: Estimates of nucleated cell counts were drawn from the amplification of reference gene primers. The method was immunoSEQ multiplex PCR; TCRdb's version includes in-frame clones alone and lacks a portion of them. V, J and clone size reflect that table, while D and trimming were determined from the DNA. Of 150,000 or so clones listed, more than 65% are singletons. The rearrangement joins TRBV18 to TRBJ2-7, with D perhaps matching TRBD2 (7 bases). Input material: peripheral blood. This clonotype was obtained from an older woman with acute or convalescent COVID-19. CDR3 DNA sequence: TGTGCCAGCTCACCACGGGGGGGCCTGAGCTCCTACGAGCAGTACTTC. As protein: CASSPRGGLSSYEQYF.